A selection of T cell receptor beta chains follows, all from one sample in a study of T-cell memory formation after mild COVID-19. MiXCR, run by TCRdb on the 5' RACE reads, gives a single entry per CDR3 protein. The sample includes around 200,000 distinct CDR3 sequences, 10% to 13% seen only once; the top ten take around 2.9%. Sample: PBMCs or a T cell subset sorted from them (not recorded which). Receptors originate from a man between 18 and 29 years old who had mild COVID-19 (a few samples of this study predate the infection). Cell type and time point are not known. Both conserved end residues are part of each CDR3. A D gene is named only where the DNA matches it firmly. The size of a clone is reported for some rows only, either as once, few or many, or as a class for expanded clones.

D: .
size: few
V: TRBV20-1
J: TRBJ2-7
CDR3: CSARYRDAPYEQYF
DNA: TGCAGTGCTAGATACCGGGACGCTCCCTACGAGCAGTACTTC

D: TRBD1
size: .
V: TRBV7-3
J: TRBJ2-3
CDR3: CASSLRDRESVDTQYF
DNA: TGTGCCAGCAGCCTCCGGGACAGAGAGAGTGTGGATACGCAGTATTTT

D: .
size: .
V: TRBV12-3/TRBV12-4
J: TRBJ2-3
CDR3: CASSPSGHPTDTQYF
DNA: TGTGCCAGCAGCCCTAGTGGTCACCCCACAGATACGCAGTATTTT

D: .
size: .
V: TRBV28
J: TRBJ2-2
CDR3: CASGGAGIQMNTGELFF
DNA: TGTGCCAGCGGAGGGGCGGGAATCCAAATGAACACCGGGGAGCTGTTTTTT

D: TRBD1
size: many
V: TRBV29-1
J: TRBJ2-7
CDR3: CSVPGQGAREQYF
DNA: TGCAGCGTACCGGGACAGGGGGCAAGGGAGCAGTACTTC

D: .
size: few
V: TRBV2
J: TRBJ1-1
CDR3: CASSDRGRDTEAFF
DNA: TGTGCCAGCAGTGATCGGGGGCGGGACACTGAAGCTTTCTTT

D: .
size: .
V: TRBV12-3/TRBV12-4
J: TRBJ1-2
CDR3: CASSLGQKYGYTF
DNA: TGTGCCAGCAGTTTAGGACAGAAATATGGCTACACCTTC

D: TRBD1
size: .
V: TRBV6-5
J: TRBJ2-3
CDR3: CASGMGTGTTDTQYF
DNA: TGTGCCAGCGGAATGGGGACAGGGACTACAGATACGCAGTATTTT

D: .
size: few
V: TRBV4-3
J: TRBJ2-3
CDR3: CASSQDYRAADTQYF
DNA: TGCGCCAGCAGCCAAGATTACAGGGCGGCAGATACGCAGTATTTT

D: TRBD1
size: few
V: TRBV5-8
J: TRBJ1-1
CDR3: CASSVGTDKTEAFF
DNA: TGTGCCAGCAGCGTCGGGACAGATAAAACTGAAGCTTTCTTT

D: .
size: .
V: TRBV7-9
J: TRBJ2-3
CDR3: CASSAPGTRGDTQYF
DNA: TGTGCCAGCAGCGCACCCGGGACACGCGGAGATACGCAGTATTTT